The 5 T cell receptor beta chains below were found in one sample sequenced in a study of cytomegalovirus exposure and HLA in healthy donors (TCRdb year 2017). Libraries were made using the immunoSEQ multiplex PCR assay. A mixture of 60 forward primers for TCR Vbeta segments and 13 reverse primers for TCR Jbeta segments was used in the multiplex PCR. TCRdb provides this immuneACCESS table in a form limited to in-frame rearrangements. Some clones are lacking; in checked studies, under half of them reflect an unresolved V gene, and why the rest are absent is not known. The sample has about 190,000 clones on record, approximately 75% of them singletons. The biggest ten clones account for 4% to 5% of the sample. The specimen sequenced was PBMCs. The receptors stem from a man aged 25 to 40 in good health and CMV-seropositive.

This clone was counted a few times. This chain connects TRBV28 to TRBJ2-4; 9 bases align to TRBD2. With 0 bases clipped from V and 8 bases from J, the junction kept 14 bases outside the gene matches. CDR3 length equals 18 residues. Germline V CDR1 and CDR2: MDHEN, SYDVKM. For the CDR3, the DNA is TGTGCCAGCAGTTTATGGGCCCGGGGCGGGAGGGCCGAAGACATTCAGTACTTC. Residues: CASSLWARGGRAEDIQYF.

The rearrangement joins TRBV6-6 to TRBJ1-5; TRBD1 might be the D (6 bases). This CDR3 spans 16 amino acids. V dropped 5 bases and J dropped 9 bases, with 23 bases sitting between them. CDR1 is MNHNY and CDR2 is SVGAGI in the germline V gene (reference sequence). CDR3 in amino acids: CASSPGTPFLLTPQHF. CDR3 DNA: TGTGCCAGCAGTCCCGGGACACCATTCCTCCTCACGCCCCAGCATTTT.

The chain joins TRBV9 to TRBJ1-5; D is perhaps TRBD1 (6 bases). The CDR3 is 12 amino acids. Trimming cost V 3 bases and J 9 bases, with 10 bases left between them. Germline lookup yields CDR1 SGDLS and CDR2 YYNGEE. DNA for the CDR3: TGTGCCAGCAGCGCGGAGACAGGGCCCCAGCATTTT. Translated: CASSAETGPQHF.

The V call is TRBV5-1, the J call TRBJ2-7; 8 positions agree with TRBD1. The germline V gene has CDR1 SGHRS and CDR2 YFSETQ. The V and J ends lost 3 bases and 0 bases, in that order; junction bases with no gene match: 11. The CDR3 runs 17 residues. The CDR3 is CASSSKTGTGDSYEQYF. The DNA of the CDR3 is TGCGCCAGCAGCTCTAAGACCGGGACAGGCGACTCCTACGAGCAGTACTTC.

Worth noting for this clone: Other DNA sequences in the sample encode the same CDR3. The chain links TRBV6-5 to TRBJ2-7; 8 nucleotides line up with TRBD1. Unmatched junction bases numbered 3, after V lost 3 bases and J lost 2 bases. This CDR3 spans 14 amino acids. The germline V gene has CDR1 MNHEY and CDR2 SVGAGI. The CDR3 DNA follows: TGTGCCAGCAGTTATGGCAGGGGGCCCTACGAGCAGTACTTC. Translation gives CASSYGRGPYEQYF.